This TCR beta chain was recovered during a study of beta chain features in type 1 diabetes. Broader study findings: There was a moderate but significant shortening of TCRB CDR3s in all four CD4+ subsets of Type 1 diabetes patients. VDJ junctions in type 1 diabetes patients carried more deletions and fewer insertions.

As concerns this clone: Its matching antigen is unknown.

Every bit of the isolated RNA underwent reverse transcription, so sequencing read expressed TCRB transcripts. Assay: immunoSEQ multiplex PCR; the TCRdb copy retains only in-frame clones and omits some. The sample contains about 300,000 clones, 13% of which appear only once. Trimming took off 3 bases at V and 5 bases at J, with 14 bases between the two ends. Germline V gene data show CDR1 as SGHVS and CDR2 as FQNEAQ. The CDR3 is 15 residues long. This rearrangement joins TRBV7-8 to TRBJ2-1; no reliable D call. The clonotype originates from a woman aged 18-35 years with type 1 diabetes. Sequenced sample: naive CD4+ T cells from blood. This CDR3 reads CASSLSRALNNEQFF. CDR3 nucleotide sequence: TGTGCCAGCAGCTTGTCTAGAGCCCTTAACAATGAGCAGTTCTTC.